This TCR beta chain was documented in a study of post-analysis software for immune sequencing data. Study observations and caveats: Patients with multiple sclerosis recorded significantly lower normalized Chao1 diversity than controls, the study found. In patients, about five TRBV segments were more frequent than in controls, with TRBV5-6, TRBV5-1 and TRBV20-1 among them.

Worth noting for this clonotype: Its specificity is not known.

Unique molecular identifiers featured in each of the TCR beta cDNA libraries. Using its own MiXCR run on the PCR reads, TCRdb lists one record per CDR3 protein. Seen here are hundreds of thousands of distinct CDR3 sequences, approximately 50% observed once, and the top ten hold around 4.5%. Trimming took 0 bases from V and 6 from J; bases not matched to a gene: 11. Germline V gene sequence: CDR1 SGHDT, CDR2 YYEEEE. The CDR3 has 17 amino acids. The sequence was obtained from a girl aged 10-17 years with multiple sclerosis. The sample was blood. The rearrangement links TRBV5-6 to TRBJ1-5; TRBD1 aligns across 8 bases. As DNA, the CDR3 is TGTGCCAGCAGCTTGGCGGGCCCGGGGACAGGCGGTCAGCCCCAGCATTTT. Residues: CASSLAGPGTGGQPQHF. The full variable domain, with the rest looked up from reference TRBV5-6 and TRBJ1-5, is DAGVTQSPTHLIKTRGQQVTLRCSPKSGHDTVSWYQQALGQGPQFIFQYYEEEERQRGNFPDRFSGHQFPNYSSELNVNALLLGDSALYLCASSLAGPGTGGQPQHFGDGTRLSIL.